The TCR beta chain under discussion was sequenced for a study of T cell changes during pregnancy in multiple sclerosis (dated by TCRdb to the late 2010s). Study-wide context: The study examined how the T cell repertoire changed over the course of pregnancy in women with multiple sclerosis.

CDR3 length: 11 amino acids, cysteine to phenylalanine. The kept DNA is CDR3 alone, 33 bases in frame from the first base. Per the germline V gene (reference sequence), MNHNY is the CDR1 and SVGAGI is the CDR2. Between the V and J ends, shortened by 4 bases and 5 bases respectively, the junction contains 5 bases. Receptor amplification or capture employed the immunoSEQ multiplex PCR assay. TCRdb took over this immuneACCESS table, retaining in-frame rearrangements with V and J assigned. Such tables are incomplete; in checked studies, under half of the missing clones stem from an unresolved V gene, and the remainder is unexplained. In this sample the table shows roughly 74,000 clones, roughly nine tenths of which occur a single time. The top ten hold about 3.5% of the sample. The table lists this clone with a few counts. Its recognized antigen is unknown. It has no much larger one-base neighbor in the sample; base qualities were not kept.

The rearrangement combines TRBV6-6 with TRBJ1-1, with the D gene not confidently named. Material: peripheral blood, obtained before pregnancy. The sequence was collected from a female donor with multiple sclerosis, enrolled in a pregnancy study. The CDR3 protein is CASSLATEAFF. DNA sequence: TGTGCCAGCAGTTTAGCAACTGAAGCTTTCTTT.